This TCR beta chain was profiled in a study of blood T cell repertoires in COVID-19. On the study more broadly: Spain, Italy and the United States supplied samples that represented acute and convalescent COVID-19. Sample material is recorded as cDNA or gDNA derived from T cells, B-cell-depleted T cells, or PBMCs.

As processed by the authors: Estimates of nucleated cell counts were drawn from the amplification of reference gene primers. TCRdb's table, derived via immunoSEQ multiplex PCR, lists solely in-frame clones and lacks some. The V and J calls and clone size come from that table; D and trimming were worked out from the DNA. The data show about 49,000 clones, over 80% seen once. Between the trimmed V and J ends, which lost 5 bases and 0 bases, there was a span of 11 bases. Germline V lookup: CDR1 SGHNT, CDR2 YYREEE (reference sequence). CDR3 length: 14 residues. The TCR comes from a man between 45 and 60 years old with acute or convalescent COVID-19. The rearrangement uses TRBV5-4 and TRBJ2-5; D unresolved. Material for sequencing was peripheral blood. The CDR3 nucleotides read TGTGCCAGCAGTACTCGCGCGTACCAAGAGACCCAGTACTTC. Protein product: CASSTRAYQETQYF. Looking up the rest from reference TRBV5-4 and TRBJ2-5 gives the full variable domain: ETGVTQSPTHLIKTRGQQVTLRCSSQSGHNTVSWYQQALGQGPQFIFQYYREEENGRGNFPPRFSGLQFPNYSSELNVNALELDDSALYLCASSTRAYQETQYFGPGTRLLVL.